The next 3 T cell receptor beta chains were all read from a single sample in a study of OX40 agonist ivuxolimab in advanced cancers. TCRdb's table, derived via immunoSEQ multiplex PCR, lists solely in-frame clones and lacks some. This repertoire shows tens of thousands of clones, just over 90% found once; its top ten account for around 0.54%. The sample was CD4+ or CD8+ T cells sorted from blood, taken in a trial of the OX40 agonist ivuxolimab. These receptor sequences come from an adult with an advanced solid tumor such as melanoma, head and neck, liver or kidney cancer.

The chain uses TRBV2 and TRBJ1-2; 7 bases align to TRBD1. V shed 5 bases and J 2 bases; nucleotides not matched to a gene: 2. Germline V lookup: CDR1 SNHLY, CDR2 FYNNEI. The CDR3 consists of 13 residues. As DNA, the CDR3 is TGTGCCAGCAGTTCACAGGGGAACTATGGCTACACCTTC. Amino acids: CASSSQGNYGYTF.

The chain joins TRBV9 to TRBJ2-5; TRBD2 matches at 8 bases. V lost 5 bases, J lost 3 bases, and 9 bases stayed unmatched. The CDR3 has 15 amino acids. Germline CDR1 SGDLS, CDR2 YYNGEE. The CDR3 protein is CASSPAGEPKETQYF. The DNA of the CDR3 is TGTGCCAGCAGTCCAGCGGGGGAACCTAAAGAGACCCAGTACTTC.

The chain has TRBV7-3 and TRBJ1-6; 7 positions agree with TRBD1. CDR1 is SGHTA, CDR2 FQGTGA, per germline. The V segment lost 3 bases and the J segment 6 bases; nucleotides outside the gene matches: 2. The CDR3 runs to 14 residues. The CDR3 DNA sequence: TGTGCCAGCAGCTTTGGGACAGCTAATTCACCCCTCCACTTT. Protein: CASSFGTANSPLHF.